This TCR beta chain was retrieved from a study of T cells in Graves' hyperthyroidism and ophthalmopathy. This CDR3 is built from 15 residues. Germline CDR1 SGHNT, CDR2 YYREEE (reference sequence). V gave up 2 bases and J gave up 8 bases; unmatched junction bases: 4. TCR beta CDR3 regions were amplified from RNA. The HTBI primer set drove a first-round RT-PCR of the TCR CDR3. From the multiplex PCR reads, TCRdb called clonotypes with MiXCR, one entry per CDR3 protein. The sample comprises approximately 320,000 distinct CDR3 sequences, roughly 15% of which are singletons, and around 35% rests with the top ten.

The chain recombines TRBV5-4 with TRBJ2-3; 14 bases fit TRBD2. The TCR sequence derives from a man aged 30 to 45 with Graves' hyperthyroidism. Specimen: blood. In DNA form, the CDR3 reads TGTGCCAGCAGCTTCGGACTAGCGGGAGGTCCTACGCAGTATTTT. Protein product: CASSFGLAGGPTQYF.